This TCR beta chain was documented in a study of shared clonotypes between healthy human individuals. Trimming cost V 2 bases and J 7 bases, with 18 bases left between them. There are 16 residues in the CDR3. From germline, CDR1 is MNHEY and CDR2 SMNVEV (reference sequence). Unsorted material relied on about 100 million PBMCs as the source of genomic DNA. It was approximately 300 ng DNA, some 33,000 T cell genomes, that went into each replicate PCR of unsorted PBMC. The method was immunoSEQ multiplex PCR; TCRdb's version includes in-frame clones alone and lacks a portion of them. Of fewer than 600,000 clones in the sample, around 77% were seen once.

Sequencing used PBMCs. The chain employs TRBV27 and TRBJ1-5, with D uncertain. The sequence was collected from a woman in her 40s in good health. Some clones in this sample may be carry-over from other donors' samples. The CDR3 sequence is CASSLLGGIGIQPQHF. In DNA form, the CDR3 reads TGTGCCAGCAGTTTACTCGGTGGGATAGGAATCCAGCCCCAGCATTTT.